Detailed here is one T cell receptor (beta chain). The PCR had 60 Vbeta and 13 Jbeta primers. The assay was immunoSEQ multiplex PCR, and TCRdb's table has in-frame clones only and misses some. The repertoire consists of 150,000 to 200,000 clones, with about three quarters occurring once and the leading ten covering about 14%. The data are from a study of cytomegalovirus exposure and HLA in healthy donors. The CDR3 is 11 residues long. Germline assignment: CDR1 SNHLY and CDR2 FYNNEI. Trimming removed 3 bases from V and 7 bases from J, with 6 bases in between. The TCR comes from a man aged 50-59 years in good health and CMV-seropositive. The chain combines TRBV2 with TRBJ1-2; no clear D gene. The sequencing input was PBMCs. CDR3 DNA sequence: TGTGCCAGCAGTGAGGAGTTTGGCTACACCTTC. Protein product: CASSEEFGYTF.